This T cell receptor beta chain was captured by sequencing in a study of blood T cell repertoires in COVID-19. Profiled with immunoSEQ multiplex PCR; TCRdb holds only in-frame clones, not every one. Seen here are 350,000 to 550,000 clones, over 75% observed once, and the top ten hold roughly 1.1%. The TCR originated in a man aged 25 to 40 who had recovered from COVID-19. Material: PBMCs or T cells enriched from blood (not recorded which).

For the CDR3, the DNA is TGCGCCAGCTCAGGAGGGCCATTAATGGATGAGCAGTTCTTC. The encoded protein is CASSGGPLMDEQFF. This chain connects TRBV5-1 to TRBJ2-1, with D perhaps TRBD2 (6 bases). V dropped 7 bases and J dropped 8 bases, with 19 bases sitting between them. Germline lookup yields CDR1 SGHRS and CDR2 YFSETQ. CDR3 length: 14 amino acids.